This T cell receptor (beta chain) was retrieved from a study of cytomegalovirus exposure and HLA in healthy donors. Study observations and caveats: The listing of 150 to 200 TCR beta chains classed them as cytomegalovirus-associated. Using the classifier, cytomegalovirus status was reportedly diagnosed with high specificity and sensitivity. In a later analysis, first-cohort TCR clusters were found to tend to co-occur in the approximately 120 validation repertoires. Many donors carried some public TCRs, although rarity characterized most TCR sequences.

Comment on this clone: Its antigen is not known.

TCRdb's copy holds only in-frame clones and misses some; the assay was immunoSEQ multiplex PCR. Seen here are some 150,000 clones, approximately 86% observed once, and the top ten hold under 5%. This CDR3 comprises 14 residues. CDR1 is SGDLS and CDR2 is YYNGEE in the germline V gene. Trimming left V 0 bases short and J 4 bases short, with 10 bases between. The source material was PBMCs. The chain recombines TRBV9 with TRBJ1-2, with TRBD1 as a possible D gene (5 bases). The sequence was collected from a man younger than 35 in good health and CMV-seropositive. The CDR3 DNA is TGTGCCAGCAGCGTAGAAGGGGCGAGCTATGGCTACACCTTC. Translated, it gives CASSVEGASYGYTF.